Shown below are 14 T cell receptor beta chains from a single sample sequenced in a study of blood T cells in healthy people across ages. It was with a sample-barcoded 5' primer and a J-beta primer mix that a second PCR of roughly 7 to 12 cycles was run. TCRdb reanalysed the 5' RACE reads using MiXCR and keeps one entry per CDR3 protein. The sample lists hundreds of thousands of distinct CDR3 sequences, about 25% seen once, with approximately 3.7% in the top ten. Separately, the same data were catalogued under a study of T cells of mothers and their children.

Sequences were obtained from blood. The receptors here all came from a boy between 2 and 10 years old in good health.

This clonotype is a singleton in its sample. The chain has TRBV20-1 and TRBJ1-2, with 11 bases lining up with TRBD1. The length of the CDR3 is 13 residues. CDR1 and CDR2 (germline): DFQATT, SNEGSKA (reference sequence). V trimming: 1 base; J trimming: 8 bases; junction bases outside the gene matches: 3. This CDR3 reads CSARGDRGKGYTF. CDR3 in DNA: TGCAGTGCTAGAGGGGACAGGGGGAAAGGCTACACCTTC.

This chain joins TRBV3-1 and TRBJ2-2; D is unclear. Trimming took 4 bases from V and 7 from J, leaving 10 bases between them. The CDR3 is 13 amino acids. The germline V gene has CDR1 LGHDT and CDR2 YNNKEL (reference sequence). This CDR3 reads CASSRVLGGELFF. In nucleotides, the CDR3 is TGTGCCAGCAGCCGGGTTCTAGGCGGGGAGCTGTTTTTT.

The CDR3 DNA follows: TGTGCTACCGGGACAATAACCTATGGCTACACCTTC. Amino acids: CATGTITYGYTF. This sequence joins TRBV12-5 and TRBJ1-2; possible D gene TRBD1, 6 bases. Deletions cut 10 bases from V and 4 bases from J, with 13 bases between. Germline assignment: CDR1 LGHNT and CDR2 FRNRAP. The CDR3 spans 12 residues. Full variable domain (missing parts from reference TRBV12-5 and TRBJ1-2): DARVTQTPRHKVTEMGQEVTMRCQPILGHNTVFWYRQTMMQGLELLAYFRNRAPLDDSGMPKDRFSAEMPDATLATLKIQPSEPRDSAVYFCATGTITYGYTFGSGTRLTVV.

The V and J genes are TRBV12-3 or TRBV12-4 and TRBJ2-1; 11 bases align to TRBD2. Judging by the DNA end, TRBJ2-7 fits better; the J call may be wrong. This CDR3 comprises 17 residues. The CDR3 DNA is TGTGCCAGCAGTTTAGCTAGCGGGGGGGTCCGCTCCTACGAGCAGTACTTC. Its protein is CASSLASGGVRSYEQYF.

In its sample, this clonotype was seen a few times. This chain joins TRBV20-1 and TRBJ2-7, with D uncertain. The V gene lost 2 bases and the J gene lost 2 bases, with 22 bases spanning the gap. Germline V gives CDR1 DFQATT, CDR2 SNEGSKA (reference sequence). The CDR3 spans 17 residues. This CDR3 reads CSARNRIGTISPYEQYF. The DNA for the CDR3 is TGCAGTGCTAGAAATCGCATTGGAACAATAAGCCCCTACGAGCAGTACTTC.

The rearrangement uses TRBV29-1 and TRBJ2-7, with unresolved D. The CDR3 has 11 residues. The germline V gene has CDR1 SQVTM and CDR2 ANQGSEA. Between the trimmed V and J ends, which lost 7 bases and 3 bases, there was a span of 10 bases. The CDR3 sequence: CSAAGGYEQYF. CDR3 nucleotide sequence: TGCAGCGCGGCAGGTGGCTACGAGCAGTACTTC.

This clonotype was counted between two and nine times. The chain is built from TRBV7-9 and TRBJ2-7, with D possibly TRBD2 on 6 matching bases. The germline V and J ends were trimmed by 4 bases and 4 bases, with 14 bases remaining between them. CDR1 is SEHNR and CDR2 is FQNEAQ in the germline V gene (reference sequence). CDR3 length equals 14 residues. The CDR3 nucleotides are TGTGCCAGCAGCTCGACACCGGCGGGGTACGAGCAGTACTTC. This codes for CASSSTPAGYEQYF.

This clonotype was seen a few times. J is TRBJ2-7 and V is TRBV4-2; D possibly corresponds to TRBD1 (6 bases). Germline V lookup: CDR1 LGHNA, CDR2 YNFKEQ. V shed 0 bases and J shed 2 bases, with 11 bases lying between them. This CDR3 has 15 amino acids. The CDR3 protein is CASSQDGRTAYEQYF. The CDR3 nucleotides read TGTGCCAGCAGCCAAGATGGGCGGACAGCCTACGAGCAGTACTTC.

This clonotype was detected only a few times. The V gene is TRBV20-1, the J gene TRBJ1-1; 7 nucleotides line up with TRBD1. Germline assignment: CDR1 DFQATT and CDR2 SNEGSKA (reference sequence). Trimming at V came to 3 bases and at J to 7 bases, leaving 11 bases not matched to a gene. CDR3 length: 14 residues. The CDR3: CSASRPTGKNEAFF. In DNA form, the CDR3 reads TGCAGTGCTAGCCGTCCGACAGGGAAGAATGAAGCTTTCTTT.

The V and J genes are TRBV3-1 and TRBJ2-1, with a tentative D call TRBD2 (5 bases). The end of the DNA fits TRBJ2-5 better, so the J call may be wrong. CDR1 is LGHDT, CDR2 YNNKEL, per germline (reference sequence). The CDR3 has 13 residues. The CDR3 loop reads CASSQDLAETQYF. The CDR3 DNA reads TGTGCCAGCAGCCAAGATTTAGCGGAGACCCAGTACTTC.

The rearrangement uses TRBV11-2 and TRBJ2-3; 10 bases are shared with TRBD2. The junction had 4 bases not matched to a gene; V was cut back by 0 bases and J by 1 base. The CDR3 extends over 17 amino acids. The germline V gene has CDR1 SGHAT and CDR2 FQNNGV. CDR3 DNA sequence: TGTGCCAGCAGCTTAGAATGGGGGACTAGCGGCACAGATACGCAGTATTTT. Translated, it gives CASSLEWGTSGTDTQYF.

This CDR3 reads CASSRREAWDNEQFF. CDR3 DNA sequence: TGTGCCAGCAGTCGCCGGGAGGCATGGGATAATGAGCAGTTCTTC. The chain has TRBV6-2 or TRBV6-3 and TRBJ2-1, with 7 bases lining up with TRBD2. The CDR3 contains 15 residues. Trimming at V came to 5 bases and at J to 7 bases, leaving 11 bases not matched to a gene. Per germline, CDR1 MNHEY and CDR2 SVGEGT.

This clonotype was seen only a few times. The chain recombines TRBV13 with TRBJ2-2; TRBD1 is a possible D gene (5 bases). Trimming stripped 1 base from V and 8 bases from J, with 11 bases between. CDR1 PRHDT and CDR2 FYEKMQ come from the germline V gene (reference sequence). The CDR3 contains 14 residues. In nucleotides, the CDR3 is TGTGCCAGCAGCTTAGAAGGGGATCTGGGGGAGCTGTTTTTT. It is translated as CASSLEGDLGELFF.

The chain combines TRBV2 with TRBJ1-5, with D perhaps TRBD1 (6 bases). CDR1 and CDR2 from the germline V gene are SNHLY and FYNNEI. The CDR3 length is 13 residues. The V end was cut by 5 bases, the J end by 7 bases, with 12 bases between. The CDR3: CASSYRDYQPQHF. The DNA for the CDR3 is TGTGCCAGCAGTTACAGGGATTACCAGCCCCAGCATTTT.